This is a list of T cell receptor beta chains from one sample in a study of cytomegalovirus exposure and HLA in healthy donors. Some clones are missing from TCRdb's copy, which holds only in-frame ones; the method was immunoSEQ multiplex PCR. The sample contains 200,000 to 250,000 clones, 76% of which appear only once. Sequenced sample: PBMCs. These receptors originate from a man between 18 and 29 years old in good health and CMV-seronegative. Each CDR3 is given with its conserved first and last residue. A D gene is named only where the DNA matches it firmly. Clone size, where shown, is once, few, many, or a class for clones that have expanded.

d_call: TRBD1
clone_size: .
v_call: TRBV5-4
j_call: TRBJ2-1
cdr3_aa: CASSLTGQGYNEQFF
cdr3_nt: TGTGCCAGCAGCCTTACGGGACAGGGCTACAATGAGCAGTTCTTC

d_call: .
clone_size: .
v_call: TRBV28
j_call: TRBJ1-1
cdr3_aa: CASSLVYTEAFF
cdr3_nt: TGTGCCAGCAGCCTCGTGTATACTGAAGCTTTCTTT

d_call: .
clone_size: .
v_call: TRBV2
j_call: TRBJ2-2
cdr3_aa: CASSYDYTGELFF
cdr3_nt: TGTGCCAGCAGTTACGACTACACCGGGGAGCTGTTTTTT

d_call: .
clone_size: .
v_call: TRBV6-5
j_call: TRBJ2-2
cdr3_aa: CASSYSRGATGELFF
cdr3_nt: TGTGCCAGCAGTTACAGCAGGGGGGCCACCGGGGAGCTGTTTTTT

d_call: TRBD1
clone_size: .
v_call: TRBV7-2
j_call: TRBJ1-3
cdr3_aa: CASSLNGGQGNTIYF
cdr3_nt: TGTGCCAGCAGCTTAAATGGGGGACAGGGAAACACCATATATTTT

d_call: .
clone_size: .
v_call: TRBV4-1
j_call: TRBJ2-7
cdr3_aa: CASSVGRSSYEQYF
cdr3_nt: TGCGCCAGCAGTGTGGGGAGGAGCTCCTACGAGCAGTACTTC

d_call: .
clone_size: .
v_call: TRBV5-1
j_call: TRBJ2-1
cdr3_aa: CASSLEAAYNEQFF
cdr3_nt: TGCGCCAGCAGCTTGGAAGCCGCATACAATGAGCAGTTCTTC

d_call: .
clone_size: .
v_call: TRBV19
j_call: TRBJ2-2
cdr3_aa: CASSPSLVNTGELFF
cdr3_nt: TGTGCCAGTTCGCCCTCTTTAGTAAACACCGGGGAGCTGTTTTTT

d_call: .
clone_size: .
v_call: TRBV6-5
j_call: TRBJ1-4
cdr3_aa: CASMAGGQNEKLFF
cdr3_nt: TGTGCCAGCATGGCCGGTGGACAGAATGAAAAACTGTTTTTT

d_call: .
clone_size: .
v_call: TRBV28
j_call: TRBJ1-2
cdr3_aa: CASSPFSSGEHGYTF
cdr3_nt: TGTGCCAGCAGCCCATTTTCGTCAGGGGAACATGGCTACACCTTC

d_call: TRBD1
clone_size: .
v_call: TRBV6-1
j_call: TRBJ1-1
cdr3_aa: CASSEWDRGLTEAFF
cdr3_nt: TGTGCCAGCAGTGAATGGGACAGGGGGCTTACTGAAGCTTTCTTT

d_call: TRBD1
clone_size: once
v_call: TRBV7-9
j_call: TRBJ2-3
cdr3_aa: CASSSTGADTQYF
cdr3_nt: TGTGCCAGCAGCTCCACAGGGGCAGATACGCAGTATTTT

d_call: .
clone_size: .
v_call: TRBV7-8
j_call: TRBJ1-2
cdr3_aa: CASSQGTGKGYTF
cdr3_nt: TGTGCCAGCAGCCAAGGAACAGGGAAAGGCTACACCTTC

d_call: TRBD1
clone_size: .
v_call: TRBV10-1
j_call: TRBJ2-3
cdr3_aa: CASSRTGGDTQYF
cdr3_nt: TGCGCCAGCAGCCGGACAGGGGGGGATACGCAGTATTTT

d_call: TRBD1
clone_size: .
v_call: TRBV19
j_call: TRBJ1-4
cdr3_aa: CASEHGTGGEKLFF
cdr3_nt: TGTGCCAGCGAACACGGGACAGGGGGGGAAAAACTGTTTTTT

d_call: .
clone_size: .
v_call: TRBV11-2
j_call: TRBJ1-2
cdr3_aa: CASSLDGGQKYGYTF
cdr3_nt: TGTGCCAGCAGCTTAGACGGCGGGCAGAAATATGGCTACACCTTC

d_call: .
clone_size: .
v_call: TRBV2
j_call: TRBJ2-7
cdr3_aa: CASSGEFEQYF
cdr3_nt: TGTGCCAGCAGTGGAGAGTTTGAGCAGTACTTC

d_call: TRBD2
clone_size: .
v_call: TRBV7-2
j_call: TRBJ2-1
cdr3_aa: CASSWTSGSINEQFF
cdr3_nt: TGTGCCAGCAGCTGGACTAGCGGGTCGATCAATGAGCAGTTCTTC

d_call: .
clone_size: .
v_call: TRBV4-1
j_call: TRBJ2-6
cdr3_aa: CASSQEVGVLAGANVLTF
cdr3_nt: TGCGCCAGCAGCCAAGAGGTCGGGGTCCTGGCTGGGGCCAACGTCCTGACTTTC

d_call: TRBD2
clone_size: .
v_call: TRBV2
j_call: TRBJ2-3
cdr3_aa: CASSAAGEDTQYF
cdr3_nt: TGTGCCAGCAGTGCAGCGGGAGAAGATACGCAGTATTTT

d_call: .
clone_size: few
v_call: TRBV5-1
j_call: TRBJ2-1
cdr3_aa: CASSLGVREGGEQFF
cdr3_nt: TGCGCCAGCAGCTTGGGAGTAAGAGAGGGCGGCGAGCAGTTCTTC

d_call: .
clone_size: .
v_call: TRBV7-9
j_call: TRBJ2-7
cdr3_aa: CASSLGVNEQYF
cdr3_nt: TGTGCCAGCAGCTTAGGCGTCAACGAGCAGTACTTC

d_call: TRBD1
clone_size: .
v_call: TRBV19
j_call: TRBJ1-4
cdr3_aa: CASSPRQGANEKLFF
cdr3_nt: TGTGCCAGTAGTCCTCGACAGGGAGCTAATGAAAAACTGTTTTTT

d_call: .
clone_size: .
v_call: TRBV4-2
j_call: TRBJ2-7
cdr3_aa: CASSSSQAESSYEQYF
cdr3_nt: TGTGCCAGCAGCTCGAGCCAAGCGGAGAGCTCCTACGAGCAGTACTTC

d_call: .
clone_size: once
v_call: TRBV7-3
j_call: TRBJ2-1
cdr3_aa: CASSLARNEQFF
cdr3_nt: TGTGCCAGCAGCTTGGCGAGGAATGAGCAGTTCTTC

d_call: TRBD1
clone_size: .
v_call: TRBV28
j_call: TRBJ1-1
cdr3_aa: CASRVGDSPWEAFF
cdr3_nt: TGTGCCAGCAGAGTCGGGGACAGCCCTTGGGAAGCTTTCTTT

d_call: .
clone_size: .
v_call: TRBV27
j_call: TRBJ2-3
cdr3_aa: CASSWTLRTPDTQYF
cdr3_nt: TGTGCCAGCAGTTGGACACTGAGAACACCAGATACGCAGTATTTT

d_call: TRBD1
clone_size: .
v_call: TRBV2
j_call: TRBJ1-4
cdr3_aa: CASSGQVSGEKLFF
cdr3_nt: TGTGCCAGCAGCGGACAGGTCTCTGGTGAAAAACTGTTTTTT

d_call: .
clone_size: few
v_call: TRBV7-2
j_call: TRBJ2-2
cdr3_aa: CASSLGLRGPNTGELFF
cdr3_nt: TGTGCCAGCAGCTTAGGTTTGCGGGGGCCGAACACCGGGGAGCTGTTTTTT

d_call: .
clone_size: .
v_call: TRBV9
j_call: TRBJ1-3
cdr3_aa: CASSVATAPGNTIYF
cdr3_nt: TGTGCCAGCAGCGTAGCAACAGCTCCGGGAAACACCATATATTTT